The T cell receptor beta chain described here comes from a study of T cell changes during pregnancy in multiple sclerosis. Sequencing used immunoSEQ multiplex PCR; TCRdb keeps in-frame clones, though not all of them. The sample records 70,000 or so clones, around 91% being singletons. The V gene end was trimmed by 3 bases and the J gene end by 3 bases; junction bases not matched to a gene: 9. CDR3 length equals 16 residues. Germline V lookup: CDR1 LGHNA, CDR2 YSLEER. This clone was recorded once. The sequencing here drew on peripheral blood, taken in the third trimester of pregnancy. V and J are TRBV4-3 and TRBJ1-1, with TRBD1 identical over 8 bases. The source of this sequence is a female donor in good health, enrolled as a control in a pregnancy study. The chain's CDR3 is CASSQWTGNRDTEAFF. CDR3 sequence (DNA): TGCGCCAGCAGCCAGTGGACAGGGAATCGTGACACTGAAGCTTTCTTT.